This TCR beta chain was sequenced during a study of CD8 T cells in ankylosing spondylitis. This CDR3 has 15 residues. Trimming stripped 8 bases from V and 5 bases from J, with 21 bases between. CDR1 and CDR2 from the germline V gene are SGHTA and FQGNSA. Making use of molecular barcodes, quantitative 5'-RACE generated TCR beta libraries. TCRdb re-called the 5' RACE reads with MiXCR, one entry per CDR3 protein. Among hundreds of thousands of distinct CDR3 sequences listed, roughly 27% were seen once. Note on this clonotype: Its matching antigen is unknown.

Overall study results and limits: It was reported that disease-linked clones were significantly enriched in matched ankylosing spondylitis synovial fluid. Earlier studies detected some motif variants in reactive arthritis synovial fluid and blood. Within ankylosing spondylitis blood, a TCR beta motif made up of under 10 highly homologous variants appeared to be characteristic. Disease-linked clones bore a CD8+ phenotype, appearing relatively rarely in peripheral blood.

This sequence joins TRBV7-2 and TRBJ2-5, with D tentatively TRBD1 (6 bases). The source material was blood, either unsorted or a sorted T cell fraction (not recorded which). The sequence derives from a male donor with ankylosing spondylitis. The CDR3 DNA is TGTGCCAGCTCAAGAACGGACAGACCGGGGGAGACCCAGTACTTC. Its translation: CASSRTDRPGETQYF.